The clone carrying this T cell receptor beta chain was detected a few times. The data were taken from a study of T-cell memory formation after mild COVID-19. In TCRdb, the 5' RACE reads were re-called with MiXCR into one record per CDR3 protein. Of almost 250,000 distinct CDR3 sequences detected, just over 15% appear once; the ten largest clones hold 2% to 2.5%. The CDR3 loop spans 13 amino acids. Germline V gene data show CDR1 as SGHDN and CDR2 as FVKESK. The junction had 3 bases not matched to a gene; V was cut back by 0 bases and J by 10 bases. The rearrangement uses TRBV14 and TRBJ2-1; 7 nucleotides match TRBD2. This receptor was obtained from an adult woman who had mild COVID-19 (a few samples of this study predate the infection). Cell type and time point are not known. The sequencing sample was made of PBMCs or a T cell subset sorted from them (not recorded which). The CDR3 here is CASSQDLGGEQFF. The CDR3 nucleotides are TGTGCCAGCAGCCAAGATCTGGGGGGGGAGCAGTTCTTC.